A single sample is the source of the 15 T cell receptor beta chains below, sequenced in a study of shared clonotypes between healthy human individuals. The naive CD8 population came from CD45RO-negative cells selected for CCR7, without terminally differentiated effector memory CD45RA+ cells. The assay was immunoSEQ multiplex PCR, and TCRdb's table has in-frame clones only and misses some. The sample yields about 2.2 million clones, 93% seen once. Sequenced material: naive CD8+ T cells from PBMCs. The receptors derive from a man aged 18 to 29 in good health. Some clones in this sample may be carry-over from other donors' samples.

The rearrangement joins TRBV5-4 to TRBJ2-5; TRBD2 matches 7 bases. The J segment lost 4 bases and the V segment lost 9 bases, leaving 18 bases of the junction unmatched. This CDR3 has 16 residues. The germline V gene encodes CDR1 SGHNT and CDR2 YYREEE (reference sequence). This CDR3 reads CATTTNLREDRETQYF. Written as DNA, the CDR3 is TGTGCCACCACTACAAACTTACGGGAGGACCGAGAGACCCAGTACTTC.

The chain joins TRBV28 to TRBJ2-7; D ambiguous. Germline values: CDR1 MDHEN, CDR2 SYDVKM. CDR3 size: 14 residues. V dropped 5 bases and J dropped 0 bases, with 11 bases sitting between them. As DNA, the CDR3 is TGTGCCAGCAGTATTCTCGAATCCTCCTACGAGCAGTACTTC. As protein: CASSILESSYEQYF.

The CDR3 loop is CSVLPNSGGGQFF. The CDR3 DNA follows: TGCAGCGTCCTCCCGAATAGCGGGGGGGGACAGTTCTTC. The chain uses TRBV29-1 and TRBJ2-1; 11 bases match TRBD2. The CDR3 runs 13 residues. Germline V gene lookup returns CDR1 SQVTM and CDR2 ANQGSEA. The J segment lost 13 bases and the V segment lost 6 bases, leaving 11 bases of the junction unmatched.

V gene TRBV12-5 combines with J gene TRBJ2-2, with 7 bases that match TRBD2. Per the germline V gene, CDR1 is LGHNT and CDR2 is FRNRAP. The CDR3 consists of 16 residues. As DNA, the CDR3 is TGTGCGACCTGGGGGTGGCGGGAGAATAACACCGGGGAGCTGTTTTTT. This sequence encodes CATWGWRENNTGELFF.

V gene TRBV7-9 combines with J gene TRBJ2-7; no firm D call. Trimming removed 0 bases at V and 3 bases at J, with 9 bases between. This CDR3 has 14 amino acids. Germline assignment: CDR1 SEHNR and CDR2 FQNEAQ (reference sequence). In DNA form, the CDR3 reads TGTGCCAGCAGCTTAGCGGGCAGAATCTACGAGCAGTACTTC. This codes for CASSLAGRIYEQYF.

The chain combines TRBV6-6 with TRBJ2-5; D unclear. The CDR3 is made up of 13 amino acids. V lost 6 bases to trimming and J lost 3 bases, with 11 bases between them. Germline assignment: CDR1 MNHNY and CDR2 SVGAGI (reference sequence). The CDR3 nucleotides are TGTGCCAGCAGCCTGGCGGTTAAAGAGACCCAGTACTTC. It specifies CASSLAVKETQYF.

V gene TRBV14 combines with J gene TRBJ2-2, with 13 bases matching TRBD2. The CDR3 runs 15 residues. J was trimmed by 6 bases and V by 4 bases; bases with no gene match: 2. The germline gives CDR1 SGHDN, CDR2 FVKESK. The chain's CDR3 is CASSPGLAGPGELFF. The CDR3 DNA reads TGTGCCAGCAGCCCGGGACTAGCGGGACCCGGGGAGCTGTTTTTT.

V gene TRBV11-2 combines with J gene TRBJ2-7; TRBD2 matches 14 bases. This CDR3 region has 19 residues. Germline CDR1 is SGHAT and CDR2 is FQNNGV. Losses at the gene ends were 3 bases for V and 3 bases for J; bases not matched to a gene: 13. CDR3: CASSLDLGTSGSQGYEQYF. DNA of the CDR3: TGTGCCAGCAGCTTGGATCTCGGGACTAGCGGGAGTCAGGGCTACGAGCAGTACTTC. Together with reference TRBV11-2 and TRBJ2-7, the CDR3 gives the full variable domain: EAGVAQSPRYKIIEKRQSVAFWCNPISGHATLYWYQQILGQGPKLLIQFQNNGVVDDSQLPKDRFSAERLKGVDSTLKIQPAKLEDSAVYLCASSLDLGTSGSQGYEQYFGPGTRLTVT.

CDR3 DNA: TGCGCCAGCAGTGTGAATAGCGGGATTGAGCAGTTCTTC. Translating gives CASSVNSGIEQFF. The rearrangement joins TRBV10-2 to TRBJ2-1, with TRBD2 matching 8 bases. In germline, CDR1 is WSHSY, CDR2 SAAADI. J lost 9 bases, V lost 4 bases, and 5 bases had no gene match. This CDR3 spans 13 amino acids.

J is TRBJ1-4 and V is TRBV18; possibly TRBD1 for D (6 bases). The CDR3 is 14 residues long. Per the germline V gene, CDR1 is KGHSH and CDR2 is LQKENI. The V end lost 8 bases, the J end lost 4 bases, and 14 bases lay between the germline ends. In DNA form, the CDR3 reads TGTGCCAGCCGCCCGGGACATCTTAATGAAAAACTGTTTTTT. Amino acid sequence: CASRPGHLNEKLFF.

This chain uses TRBV27 with TRBJ2-5; perhaps D is TRBD1 or TRBD2 (5 bases each). Germline CDR1 and CDR2: MNHEY and SMNVEV (reference sequence). V was pared by 3 bases and J by 3 bases, with 11 bases between. CDR3 length: 14 residues. In DNA form, the CDR3 reads TGTGCCAGCAGTTTTCGGCAGGGAGAAGAGACCCAGTACTTC. Amino acids: CASSFRQGEETQYF.

This chain links TRBV6-1 with TRBJ2-2; TRBD2 might be the D (6 bases). Germline values: CDR1 MNHNS, CDR2 SASEGT. The CDR3 is 16 amino acids. The V end lost 0 bases, the J end lost 8 bases, and 16 bases lay between the germline ends. CDR3 in DNA: TGTGCCAGCAGTGAAGCGCTCCGAGCCGGGAGTGGGGAGCTGTTTTTT. This translates into CASSEALRAGSGELFF.

On this clone: A read error may produce the germline difference seen at one junction end. The CDR3 sequence is CASSSRSGTSHNEQFF. The DNA of the CDR3 is TGTGCCAGTAGTTCACGTAGCGGGACCTCCCACAATGAGCAGTTCTTC. V and J are TRBV19 and TRBJ2-1; the match to TRBD2 covers 8 bases. CDR3 length equals 16 residues. Germline values: CDR1 LNHDA, CDR2 SQIVND (reference sequence).

This sequence joins TRBV5-1 and TRBJ1-1, with D perhaps TRBD1 (6 bases). The length of the CDR3 is 13 residues. Germline CDR1 and CDR2: SGHRS and YFSETQ. V was trimmed by 4 bases and J by 8 bases, leaving 15 bases between them. The CDR3 sequence is CASSPSRTEEAFF. The DNA of the CDR3 is TGCGCCAGCAGCCCTTCTAGGACAGAAGAAGCTTTCTTT.

This clone was found once. This chain uses TRBV29-1 with TRBJ2-3; no clear D gene. V was pared by 4 bases and J by 0 bases, with 14 bases between. The length of the CDR3 is 15 residues. Germline lookup yields CDR1 SQVTM and CDR2 ANQGSEA. CDR3 loop: CSVARASYSTDTQYF. The DNA for the CDR3 is TGCAGCGTTGCAAGGGCCTCCTATAGCACAGATACGCAGTATTTT.